A selection of T cell receptor beta chains follows, all from one sample in a study of T cell responses to AZD1222 COVID-19 vaccine. Using immunoSEQ multiplex PCR, the repertoire was profiled, and TCRdb retains in-frame clones only, with some absent. The table records about 100,000 clones, around 87% of them present only once. This specimen was peripheral blood, taken on day 0 of MenACWY control vaccination. These receptor sequences come from an adult in good health. CDR3s leave out the opening cysteine and the closing phenylalanine or tryptophan.

V gene: TRBV7-9; J gene: TRBJ2-7; CDR3 length: 12; CDR3 protein: ASSLRGRPDEQY
V gene: TRBV7-8; J gene: TRBJ1-1; CDR3 length: 13; CDR3 protein: ASSLVWGLNTEAF
V gene: TRBV14; J gene: TRBJ2-7; CDR3 length: 12; CDR3 protein: ASSLGSGAYEQY
V gene: TRBV10-3; J gene: TRBJ1-1; CDR3 length: 14; CDR3 protein: AIRVQVLDRNTEAF
V gene: TRBV7-2; J gene: TRBJ2-1; CDR3 length: 14; CDR3 protein: ASSPGGAGGSDEQF
V gene: TRBV28; J gene: TRBJ2-7; CDR3 length: 17; CDR3 protein: ASRTGTSPKLTDSGEQY
V gene: TRBV5-1; J gene: TRBJ1-2; CDR3 length: 13; CDR3 protein: ASSASRTGVYGYT
V gene: TRBV7-6; J gene: TRBJ1-1; CDR3 length: 13; CDR3 protein: ASSLVGTKNTEAF
V gene: TRBV7-8; J gene: TRBJ2-7; CDR3 length: 12; CDR3 protein: ASSLFRVSYEQY
V gene: TRBV6-5; J gene: TRBJ2-7; CDR3 length: 14; CDR3 protein: ASSYTPGQGIFEQY
V gene: TRBV18; J gene: TRBJ2-1; CDR3 length: 14; CDR3 protein: ASSPSLGSGYNEQF
V gene: TRBV6-4; J gene: TRBJ1-4; CDR3 length: 16; CDR3 protein: ASTPLGQLTSTNEKLF
V gene: TRBV6-5; J gene: TRBJ1-1; CDR3 length: 13; CDR3 protein: ASSLSDLGGTEAF
V gene: TRBV7-2; J gene: TRBJ1-1; CDR3 length: 12; CDR3 protein: ASSLARTSSEAF
V gene: TRBV5-1; J gene: TRBJ1-4; CDR3 length: 13; CDR3 protein: ASSLDRGANEKLF
V gene: TRBV19; J gene: TRBJ2-7; CDR3 length: 12; CDR3 protein: ASSMDRNSYEQY
V gene: TRBV11-2; J gene: TRBJ1-6; CDR3 length: 9; CDR3 protein: AGGPNSPLH
V gene: TRBV27; J gene: TRBJ2-5; CDR3 length: 13; CDR3 protein: ASSLGGRYQETQY
V gene: TRBV28; J gene: TRBJ2-1; CDR3 length: 11; CDR3 protein: ASQGTTYNEQF
V gene: TRBV9; J gene: TRBJ1-2; CDR3 length: 15; CDR3 protein: ASSAGTVGWGAYGYT
V gene: TRBV30; J gene: TRBJ2-5; CDR3 length: 11; CDR3 protein: AWRDRGQETQY
V gene: TRBV6-5; J gene: TRBJ2-3; CDR3 length: 13; CDR3 protein: ASSYSAGVPDTQY
V gene: TRBV2; J gene: TRBJ2-5; CDR3 length: 12; CDR3 protein: ASSTPRGRGTQY
V gene: TRBV19; J gene: TRBJ2-5; CDR3 length: 12; CDR3 protein: ASSRGSYQETQY
V gene: TRBV6-5; J gene: TRBJ2-5; CDR3 length: 12; CDR3 protein: ASSYSPGRETQY
V gene: TRBV6-2/TRBV6-3; J gene: TRBJ2-4; CDR3 length: 17; CDR3 protein: ASSYETGTERQAKNIQY
V gene: TRBV6-2/TRBV6-3; J gene: TRBJ1-2; CDR3 length: 12; CDR3 protein: ASSYDRDHYGYT
V gene: TRBV28; J gene: TRBJ1-2; CDR3 length: 10; CDR3 protein: ASSLQGNGYT
V gene: TRBV5-8; J gene: TRBJ1-6; CDR3 length: 15; CDR3 protein: ASSRIGGEPYNSPLH
V gene: TRBV28; J gene: TRBJ1-4; CDR3 length: 12; CDR3 protein: ASSTGERWEKLF
V gene: TRBV24-1; J gene: TRBJ1-1; CDR3 length: 8; CDR3 protein: APYAPRAF
V gene: TRBV13; J gene: TRBJ1-2; CDR3 length: 12; CDR3 protein: ASSLKEGAWGYT
V gene: TRBV4-1; J gene: TRBJ1-5; CDR3 length: 12; CDR3 protein: ASGDRIGDRPQH
V gene: TRBV7-2; J gene: TRBJ1-2; CDR3 length: 12; CDR3 protein: ASSAGTGVVGYT
V gene: TRBV7-8; J gene: TRBJ1-1; CDR3 length: 14; CDR3 protein: ASSLGFEGLNTEAF
V gene: TRBV27; J gene: TRBJ1-1; CDR3 length: 11; CDR3 protein: ASSTGPRTEAF
V gene: TRBV30; J gene: TRBJ2-2; CDR3 length: 13; CDR3 protein: AWSRRRGSTGELF
V gene: TRBV5-1; J gene: TRBJ1-2; CDR3 length: 11; CDR3 protein: ASSPQGVRGYT
V gene: TRBV14; J gene: TRBJ2-1; CDR3 length: 13; CDR3 protein: ASSPGLAGSGEQF
V gene: TRBV19; J gene: TRBJ2-7; CDR3 length: 14; CDR3 protein: ASSPLPWPQSYEQY
V gene: TRBV7-6; J gene: TRBJ2-5; CDR3 length: 13; CDR3 protein: ASTRRQGRGETQY
V gene: TRBV6-4; J gene: TRBJ1-2; CDR3 length: 12; CDR3 protein: ASSEGRGHYGYT
V gene: TRBV19; J gene: TRBJ2-7; CDR3 length: 14; CDR3 protein: ASRRGLAGVGDEQY
V gene: TRBV7-2; J gene: TRBJ2-1; CDR3 length: 12; CDR3 protein: ASSLGWGVNEQF
V gene: TRBV7-3; J gene: TRBJ2-7; CDR3 length: 14; CDR3 protein: ASSLRPDGSSYEQY
V gene: TRBV30; J gene: TRBJ1-5; CDR3 length: 12; CDR3 protein: AWNRGQSNQPQH
V gene: TRBV6-5; J gene: TRBJ1-4; CDR3 length: 12; CDR3 protein: ASTPNGGDEKLF
V gene: TRBV27; J gene: TRBJ1-2; CDR3 length: 16; CDR3 protein: ASTSRSGQGKTNYGYT
V gene: TRBV9; J gene: TRBJ2-3; CDR3 length: 13; CDR3 protein: ASSVGGSGTDTQY